This TCR beta chain was identified during a study of blood T cell repertoires in COVID-19. For the study at large: Whether acute or convalescent, the COVID-19 samples came from the United States, Italy and Spain. Nucleic acid was either cDNA or gDNA, and it came from T cells, B-cell-depleted T cells, or PBMCs.

Methods used by the authors: Reference gene primer amplification gave estimated nucleated cell counts. The protocol was immunoSEQ multiplex PCR, while the TCRdb copy is restricted to in-frame clones and leaves out a portion. The V and J calls and clone size were taken over from that table, and D and trimming were inferred from the DNA. The sample holds about 100,000 clones; 79% are singletons and the top ten take about a sixth. V was cut by 6 bases and J by 7 bases, with 16 bases left in between. The CDR3 length is 14 residues. CDR1 SNHLY and CDR2 FYNNEI come from the germline V gene. This TCR derives from an elderly woman with active or convalescent COVID-19. The sequencing sample was made of peripheral blood. The chain employs TRBV2 and TRBJ2-1, with TRBD1 as a possible D gene (6 bases). The DNA of the CDR3 is TGTGCCAGCAGGGAAACCCGTACAGGGAATGAGCAGTTCTTC. Residues: CASRETRTGNEQFF. The full variable domain, its missing parts supplied by reference TRBV2 and TRBJ2-1, is EPEVTQTPSHQVTQMGQEVILRCVPISNHLYFYWYRQILGQKVEFLVSFYNNEISEKSEIFDDQFSVERPDGSNFTLKIRSTKLEDSAMYFCASRETRTGNEQFFGPGTRLTVL.